This T cell receptor (beta chain) was documented in a study of blood T cell repertoires in COVID-19. About the study: Sites in the United States, Italy and Spain provided acute and convalescent COVID-19 samples.

Measured with immunoSEQ multiplex PCR; TCRdb has only the in-frame clones, and not every one. The sample carries 350,000 to 400,000 clones, about 90% recorded once. Participants reported their clinical history, and cohort assignment relied on those reports. Two negative PCRs, clearance, or symptom resolution characterized the recovered Cohort 3 donors. V gave up 2 bases and J gave up 4 bases, with 19 bases separating them. CDR1 and CDR2 (germline): SNHLY, FYNNEI. The CDR3 is made up of 17 amino acids. The chain joins TRBV2 to TRBJ2-3; tentative D call: TRBD2 (6 bases). The specimen was PBMCs or T cells enriched from blood (not recorded which). The sequence was collected from a woman aged 25 to 45 who had recovered from COVID-19. The CDR3 reads CASSERATGDRADTQYF. The DNA of the CDR3 is TGTGCCAGCAGTGAAAGGGCCACGGGGGACCGCGCAGATACGCAGTATTTT. Full variable domain (outside the CDR3, taken from reference TRBV2 and TRBJ2-3): EPEVTQTPSHQVTQMGQEVILRCVPISNHLYFYWYRQILGQKVEFLVSFYNNEISEKSEIFDDQFSVERPDGSNFTLKIRSTKLEDSAMYFCASSERATGDRADTQYFGPGTRLTVL.